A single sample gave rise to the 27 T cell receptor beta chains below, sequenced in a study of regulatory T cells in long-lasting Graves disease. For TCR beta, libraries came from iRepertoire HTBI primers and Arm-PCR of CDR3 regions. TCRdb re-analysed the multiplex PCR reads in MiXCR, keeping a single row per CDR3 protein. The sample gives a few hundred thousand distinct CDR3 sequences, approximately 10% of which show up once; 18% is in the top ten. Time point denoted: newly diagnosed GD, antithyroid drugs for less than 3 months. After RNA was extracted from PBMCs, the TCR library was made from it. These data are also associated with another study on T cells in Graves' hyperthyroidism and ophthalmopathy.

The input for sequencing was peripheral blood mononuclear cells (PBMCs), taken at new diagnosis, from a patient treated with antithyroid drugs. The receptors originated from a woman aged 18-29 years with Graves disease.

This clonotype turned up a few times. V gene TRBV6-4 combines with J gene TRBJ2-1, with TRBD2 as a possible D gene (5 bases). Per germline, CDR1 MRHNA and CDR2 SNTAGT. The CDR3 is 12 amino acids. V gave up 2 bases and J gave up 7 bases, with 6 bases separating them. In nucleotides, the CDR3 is TGTGCCAGCAGTGACCGGGATAATGAGCAGTTCTTC. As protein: CASSDRDNEQFF.

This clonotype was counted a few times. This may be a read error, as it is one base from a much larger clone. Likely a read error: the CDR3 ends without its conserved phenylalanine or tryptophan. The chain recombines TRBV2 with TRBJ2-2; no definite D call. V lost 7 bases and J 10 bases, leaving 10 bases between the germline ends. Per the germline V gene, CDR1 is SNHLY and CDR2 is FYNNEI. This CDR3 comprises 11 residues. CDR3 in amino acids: CASKQMKELFL. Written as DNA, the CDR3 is TGTGCCAGCAAACAGATGAAGGAGCTGTTTCTT.

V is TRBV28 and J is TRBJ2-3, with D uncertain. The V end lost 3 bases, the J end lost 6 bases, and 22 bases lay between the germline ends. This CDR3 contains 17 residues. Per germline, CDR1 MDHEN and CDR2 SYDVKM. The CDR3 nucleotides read TGTGCCAGCAGTTTCCTTGGAGAGCGCGAACTCGAGGATACGCAGTATTTT. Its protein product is CASSFLGERELEDTQYF. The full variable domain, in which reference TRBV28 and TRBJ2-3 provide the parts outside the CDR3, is DVKVTQSSRYLVKRTGEKVFLECVQDMDHENMFWYRQDPGLGLRLIYFSYDVKMKEKGDIPEGYSVSREKKERFSLILESASTNQTSMYLCASSFLGERELEDTQYFGPGTRLTVL.

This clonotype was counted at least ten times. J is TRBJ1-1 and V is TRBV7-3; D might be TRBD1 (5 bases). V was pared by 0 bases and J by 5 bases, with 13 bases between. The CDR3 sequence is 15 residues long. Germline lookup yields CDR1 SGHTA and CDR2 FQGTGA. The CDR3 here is CASSLTPGARTEAFF. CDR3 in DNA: TGTGCCAGCAGCTTAACCCCCGGGGCCAGGACTGAAGCTTTCTTT.

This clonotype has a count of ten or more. In nucleotides, the CDR3 is TGTGCCAGCAGCGTAGGGGGGAATTCACCCCTCCACTTT. It encodes CASSVGGNSPLHF. The chain combines TRBV9 with TRBJ1-6, with a possible D match to TRBD1 (5 bases). Deletions cut 0 bases from V and 7 bases from J, with 5 bases between. The CDR3 extends over 13 amino acids. Germline V gives CDR1 SGDLS, CDR2 YYNGEE.

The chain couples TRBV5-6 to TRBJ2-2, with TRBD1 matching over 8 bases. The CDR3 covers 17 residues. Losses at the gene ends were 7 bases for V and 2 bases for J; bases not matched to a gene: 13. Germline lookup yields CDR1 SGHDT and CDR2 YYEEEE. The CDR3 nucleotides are TGTGCCAGCCGAACCCGTGGGGCAGGGGGCAACACCGGGGAGCTGTTTTTT. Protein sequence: CASRTRGAGGNTGELFF.

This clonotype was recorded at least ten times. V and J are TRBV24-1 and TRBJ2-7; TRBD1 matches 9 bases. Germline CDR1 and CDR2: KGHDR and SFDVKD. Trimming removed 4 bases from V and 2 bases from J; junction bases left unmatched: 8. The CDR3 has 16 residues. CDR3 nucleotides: TGTGCCACCAGTGAGACAACCGGGACAGGGACCTACGAGCAGTACTTC. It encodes CATSETTGTGTYEQYF.

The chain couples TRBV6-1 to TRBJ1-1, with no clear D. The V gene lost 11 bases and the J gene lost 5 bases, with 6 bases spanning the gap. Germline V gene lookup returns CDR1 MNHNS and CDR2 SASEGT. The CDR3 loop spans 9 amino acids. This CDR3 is CALGTEAFF. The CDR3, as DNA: TGTGCCCTGGGTACTGAAGCTTTCTTT.

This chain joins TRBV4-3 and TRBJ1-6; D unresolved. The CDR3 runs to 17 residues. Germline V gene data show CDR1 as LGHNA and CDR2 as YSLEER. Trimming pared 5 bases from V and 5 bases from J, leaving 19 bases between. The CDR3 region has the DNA TGCGCCAGCAGCGCCCAGGCCCTAACCTGGGATAATTCACCCCTCCACTTT. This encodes CASSAQALTWDNSPLHF.

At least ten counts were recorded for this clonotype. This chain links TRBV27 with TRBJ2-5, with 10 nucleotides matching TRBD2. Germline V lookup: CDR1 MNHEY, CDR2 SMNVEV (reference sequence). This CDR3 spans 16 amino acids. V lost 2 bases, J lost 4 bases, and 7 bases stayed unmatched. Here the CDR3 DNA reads TGTGCCAGCAGTTTACTAGCGGGAGCTACCGCAGAGACCCAGTACTTC. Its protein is CASSLLAGATAETQYF.

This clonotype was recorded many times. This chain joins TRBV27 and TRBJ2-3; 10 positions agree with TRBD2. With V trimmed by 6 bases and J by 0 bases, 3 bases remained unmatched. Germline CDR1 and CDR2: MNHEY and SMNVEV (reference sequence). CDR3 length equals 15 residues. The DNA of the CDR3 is TGTGCCAGCAGGTTGACTAGCGGGAGCACAGATACGCAGTATTTT. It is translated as CASRLTSGSTDTQYF.

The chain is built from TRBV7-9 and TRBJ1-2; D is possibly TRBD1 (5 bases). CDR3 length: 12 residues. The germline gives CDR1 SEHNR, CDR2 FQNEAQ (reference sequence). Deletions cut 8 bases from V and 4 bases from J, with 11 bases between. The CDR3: CASRGVSYGYTF. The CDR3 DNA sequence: TGTGCCAGCCGGGGGGTCAGCTATGGCTACACCTTC.

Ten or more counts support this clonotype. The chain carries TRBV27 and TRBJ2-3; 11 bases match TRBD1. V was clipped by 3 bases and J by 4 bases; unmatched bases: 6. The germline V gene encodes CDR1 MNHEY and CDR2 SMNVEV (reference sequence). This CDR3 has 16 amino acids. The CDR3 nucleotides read TGTGCCAGCAGTTTCCTTGGGACAGGGGGATCAGATACGCAGTATTTT. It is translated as CASSFLGTGGSDTQYF.

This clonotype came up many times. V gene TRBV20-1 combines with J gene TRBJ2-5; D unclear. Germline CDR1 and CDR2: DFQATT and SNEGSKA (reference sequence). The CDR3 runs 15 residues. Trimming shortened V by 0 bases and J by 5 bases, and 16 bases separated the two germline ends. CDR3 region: CSARDARTVMETQYF. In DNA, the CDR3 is TGCAGTGCTAGAGACGCGAGGACGGTCATGGAGACCCAGTACTTC.

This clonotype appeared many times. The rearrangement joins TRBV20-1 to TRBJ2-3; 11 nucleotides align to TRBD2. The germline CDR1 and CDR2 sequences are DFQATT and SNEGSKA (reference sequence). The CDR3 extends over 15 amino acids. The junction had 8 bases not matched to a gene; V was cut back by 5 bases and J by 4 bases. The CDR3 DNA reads TGCAGTGCTGGCCACTCTAGCGGGAGGTCAGATACGCAGTATTTT. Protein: CSAGHSSGRSDTQYF.

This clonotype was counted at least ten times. The CDR3 coding sequence is TGTGCCATCAGTGTCGGCGATGAGACCCAGTACTTC. Amino acids: CAISVGDETQYF. The J gene is TRBJ2-5, the V gene TRBV10-3; no clear D. The germline V gene encodes CDR1 ENHRY and CDR2 SYGVKD. Trimming removed 4 bases at V and 5 bases at J, with 8 bases between. This CDR3 has 12 residues.

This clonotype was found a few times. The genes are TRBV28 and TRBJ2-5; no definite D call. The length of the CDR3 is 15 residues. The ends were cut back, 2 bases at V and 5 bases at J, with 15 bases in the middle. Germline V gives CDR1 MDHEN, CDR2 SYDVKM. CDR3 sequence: CASSLGDLYLETQYF. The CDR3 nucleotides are TGTGCCAGCAGTTTAGGCGACCTATACCTCGAGACCCAGTACTTC.

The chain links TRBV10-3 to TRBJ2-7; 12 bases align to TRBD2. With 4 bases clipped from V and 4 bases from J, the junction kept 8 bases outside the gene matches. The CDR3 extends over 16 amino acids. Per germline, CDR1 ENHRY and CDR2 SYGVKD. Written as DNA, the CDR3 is TGTGCCATCAGTGCGACTAGCGGGGGAGCTATATACGAGCAGTACGTC. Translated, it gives CAISATSGGAIYEQYV.

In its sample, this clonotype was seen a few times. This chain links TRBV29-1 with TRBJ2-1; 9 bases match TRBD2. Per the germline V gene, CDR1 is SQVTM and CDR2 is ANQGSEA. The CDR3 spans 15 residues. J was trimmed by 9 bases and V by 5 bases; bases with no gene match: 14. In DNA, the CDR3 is TGCAGCGTTACGAAAGGGTGGACTAGCGAAGGTGAGCAGTTCTTC. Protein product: CSVTKGWTSEGEQFF.

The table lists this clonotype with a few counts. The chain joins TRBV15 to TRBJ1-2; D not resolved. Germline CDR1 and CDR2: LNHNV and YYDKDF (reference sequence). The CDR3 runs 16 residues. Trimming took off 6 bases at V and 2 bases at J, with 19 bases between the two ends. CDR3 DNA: TGTGCCACCAGTTTGAGGACTGAGGTTGGGAACTATGGCTACACCTTC. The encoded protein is CATSLRTEVGNYGYTF.

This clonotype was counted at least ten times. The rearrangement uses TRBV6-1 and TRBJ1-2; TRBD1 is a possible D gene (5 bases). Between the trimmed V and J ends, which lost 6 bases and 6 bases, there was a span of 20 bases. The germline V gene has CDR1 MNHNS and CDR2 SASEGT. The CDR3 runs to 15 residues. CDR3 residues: CASRETVAIVDGYTF. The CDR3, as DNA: TGTGCCAGCAGAGAGACAGTCGCCATAGTTGATGGCTACACCTTC.

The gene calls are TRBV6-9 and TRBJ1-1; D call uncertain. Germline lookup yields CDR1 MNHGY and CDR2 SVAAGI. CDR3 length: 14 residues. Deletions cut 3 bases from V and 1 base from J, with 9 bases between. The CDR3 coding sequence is TGTGCCAGCAGTTACCGGGTGGAGAACACTGAAGCTTTCTTT. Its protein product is CASSYRVENTEAFF.

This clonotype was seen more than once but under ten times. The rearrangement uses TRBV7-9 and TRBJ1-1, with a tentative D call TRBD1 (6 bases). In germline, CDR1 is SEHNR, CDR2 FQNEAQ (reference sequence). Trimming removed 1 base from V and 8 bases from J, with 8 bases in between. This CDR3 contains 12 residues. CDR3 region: CASSLVGQEAFF. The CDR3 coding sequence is TGTGCCAGCAGCTTAGTAGGACAGGAAGCTTTCTTT.

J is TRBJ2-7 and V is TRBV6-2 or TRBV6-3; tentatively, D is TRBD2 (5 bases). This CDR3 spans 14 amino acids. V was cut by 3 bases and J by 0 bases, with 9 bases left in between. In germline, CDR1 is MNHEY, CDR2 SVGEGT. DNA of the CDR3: TGTGCCAGCAGTTATAGCGCGAGCTCCTACGAGCAGTACTTC. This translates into CASSYSASSYEQYF.

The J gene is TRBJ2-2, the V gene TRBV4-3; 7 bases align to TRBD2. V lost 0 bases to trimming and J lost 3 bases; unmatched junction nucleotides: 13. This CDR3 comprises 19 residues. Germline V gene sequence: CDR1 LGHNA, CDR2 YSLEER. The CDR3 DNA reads TGCGCCAGCAGCCAAGAGACCCCTCTAGCGGCGGGTTACACCGGGGAGCTGTTTTTT. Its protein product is CASSQETPLAAGYTGELFF.

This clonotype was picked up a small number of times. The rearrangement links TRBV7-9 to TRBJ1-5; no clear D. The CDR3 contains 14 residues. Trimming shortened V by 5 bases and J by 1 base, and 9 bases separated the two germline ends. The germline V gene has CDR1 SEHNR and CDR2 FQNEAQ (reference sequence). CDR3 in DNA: TGTGCCAGCAGCGGAGGACGGAGCAATCAGCCCCAGCATTTT. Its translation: CASSGGRSNQPQHF.

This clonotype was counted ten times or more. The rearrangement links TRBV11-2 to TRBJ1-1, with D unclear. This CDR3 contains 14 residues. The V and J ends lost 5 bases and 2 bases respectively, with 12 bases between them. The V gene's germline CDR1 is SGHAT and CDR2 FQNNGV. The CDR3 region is CASSPLDFNTEAFF. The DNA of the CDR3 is TGTGCCAGCAGCCCGTTGGACTTCAACACTGAAGCTTTCTTT.